This is a list of T cell receptor beta chains from one sample in a study of shared clonotypes between healthy human individuals. Data came from immunoSEQ multiplex PCR; TCRdb stores just in-frame clones and leaves some out. The repertoire holds over 750,000 clones, 96% seen once, with under 0.3% in the top ten. What was sequenced was naive CD8+ T cells sorted from blood. The receptors here all came from a man aged 25-45 years in good health. Both conserved end residues are trimmed from each CDR3.

j_call	v_call	cdr3_aa
TRBJ2-7	TRBV6-6	ASRPGTSRYEQY
TRBJ2-5	TRBV7-9	AIRTGTEYQETQY
TRBJ2-3	TRBV7-9	ASSLEVLRLITDTQY
TRBJ1-2	TRBV27	ASSPTGSYGYT
TRBJ2-2	TRBV28	ASSLGQGASGELF
TRBJ2-1	TRBV2	ASSGGGNNEQF
TRBJ2-7	TRBV13	ASSLGAGDYEQY
TRBJ2-7	TRBV30	AWSVVAGHSYEQY
TRBJ1-5	TRBV6-1	ASSGGGRGQPQH
TRBJ2-7	TRBV5-5	ASSLGLAGTYEQY
TRBJ2-1	TRBV29-1	SVEGAGTSGYNEQF
TRBJ1-2	TRBV6-1	ASSSDRLGYGYT
TRBJ2-1	TRBV6-6	ASSYSSGSRYNEQF
TRBJ1-1	TRBV7-9	ASGFTEAF
TRBJ2-7	TRBV10-2	ASLRTDKYEQY
TRBJ2-7	TRBV4-2	ASSQREAGGPVEQY
TRBJ1-5	TRBV14	ASSQGSDQPQH
TRBJ1-2	TRBV15	ATSRDLVEGGYT
TRBJ2-7	TRBV6-5	ASSSRDRFSYEQY
TRBJ2-1	TRBV5-6	ASSRGTSVIDEQF
TRBJ2-7	TRBV7-8	ASTTTRGTPARQY